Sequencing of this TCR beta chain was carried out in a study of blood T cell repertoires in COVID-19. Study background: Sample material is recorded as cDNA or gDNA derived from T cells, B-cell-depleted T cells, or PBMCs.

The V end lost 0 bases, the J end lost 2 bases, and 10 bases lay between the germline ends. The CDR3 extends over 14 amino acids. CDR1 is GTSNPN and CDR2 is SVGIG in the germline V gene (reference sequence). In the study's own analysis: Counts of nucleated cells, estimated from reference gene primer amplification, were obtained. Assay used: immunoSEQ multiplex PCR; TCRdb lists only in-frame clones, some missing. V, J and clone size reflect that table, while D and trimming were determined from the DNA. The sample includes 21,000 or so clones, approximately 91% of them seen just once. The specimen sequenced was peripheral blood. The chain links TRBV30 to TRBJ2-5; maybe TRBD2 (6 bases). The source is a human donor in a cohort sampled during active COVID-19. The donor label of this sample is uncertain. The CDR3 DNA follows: TGTGCCTGGAGTGTGGGGGGACGTCAAGAGACCCAGTACTTC. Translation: CAWSVGGRQETQYF.